Reported below is one TCR beta chain. What it binds is unknown. These data belong to a study of T-cell memory formation after mild COVID-19. General study results and limits: Among clones peaking at day 37 in the second wave, SARS-CoV-2 specificity remained unconfirmed. CD4/CD8 balance characterized clones contracting day 15 to 85, and CD4+ skew characterized later expanders. Contracting CD4+ clones were located mainly in CM and EM, and CD8+ clones in EMRA.

The CDR3 runs 15 residues. The V gene's germline CDR1 is LGHNA and CDR2 YSLEER. The V gene end was trimmed by 0 bases and the J gene end by 10 bases; junction bases not matched to a gene: 8. TCRdb used MiXCR to reprocess the 5' RACE reads, holding one entry per CDR3 protein. The profile shows roughly 350,000 distinct CDR3 sequences, roughly 13% of them singletons. The TCR was taken from a man aged 18-30 years who had mild COVID-19 (a few samples of this study predate the infection). Cell type and time point are not known. The chain has TRBV4-3 and TRBJ2-1, with 8 bases aligning to TRBD2. The sequencing sample was made of PBMCs or a T cell subset sorted from them (not recorded which). This CDR3 is CASSQDGTRRGEQFF. The CDR3 region has the DNA TGCGCCAGCAGCCAAGACGGGACTAGACGAGGGGAGCAGTTCTTC.